This T cell receptor beta chain appears in the sequencing data of a study of T cell responses to AZD1222 COVID-19 vaccine. As for the study in general: Pooled together were second doses at about 4 or about 12 weeks.

The V segment lost 6 bases and the J segment 1 base; nucleotides outside the gene matches: 4. Germline CDR1 and CDR2: MNHEY and SVGAGI. The CDR3 covers 14 residues. The data were produced by immunoSEQ multiplex PCR, yet TCRdb's version contains in-frame clones alone and is incomplete. The sample holds about 84,000 clones, about 90% seen once. As for this clone: As yet, its antigen is unknown.

Study-level findings and limits: The span of vaccine-associated CD4 TCRs extended across spike, with dominance at 160-218 and 743-854.

This specimen was peripheral blood, taken on day 0 of AZD1222 vaccination. The genes are TRBV6-5 and TRBJ2-5; the match to TRBD2 covers 8 bases. The source of this sequence is an adult in good health. CDR3: CASSRREGQETQYF. CDR3 nucleotide sequence: TGTGCCAGCAGCCGTCGGGAGGGCCAAGAGACCCAGTACTTC.